What follows are 21 T cell receptor beta chains derived from one specimen sequenced in a study of CD8 T cells in Susac syndrome. Random hexamers were used to reverse transcribe the RNA input (about 0.45 to 1 ug). TCRdb analysed the immunoSEQ multiplex PCR reads with MiXCR anew, one entry per CDR3 protein. The sample lists more than 200,000 distinct CDR3 sequences, 80% to 95% seen once, with roughly 0.07% in the top ten. Material for sequencing was CD4+ T cells from PBMCs. The receptors were gathered from a human donor with multiple sclerosis.

The V gene is TRBV5-4, the J gene TRBJ2-7, with 8 bases aligning to TRBD1. The CDR3 consists of 15 residues. CDR1 SGHNT and CDR2 YYREEE come from the germline V gene (reference sequence). The V gene end was trimmed by 0 bases and the J gene end by 7 bases; junction bases not matched to a gene: 9. DNA of the CDR3: TGTGCCAGCAGCTTGGGCAGGGGGCCAGAGAGAGAGCAGTACGTC. Its protein is CASSLGRGPEREQYV.

This clonotype appeared a few times. The chain links TRBV29-1 to TRBJ2-3, with 8 bases identical to TRBD2. Germline V CDR1 and CDR2: SQVTM, ANQGSEA. The length of the CDR3 is 13 residues. The CDR3 DNA reads as TGCAGTGTAGCGGGGCGGAGCACAGATACGCAGTATTTT. Protein sequence: CSVAGRSTDTQYF.

The chain carries TRBV24-1 and TRBJ1-5; weak D call: TRBD1 (5 bases). The V end lost 3 bases, the J end lost 5 bases, and 10 bases lay between the germline ends. The CDR3 extends over 14 amino acids. CDR1 is KGHDR and CDR2 is SFDVKD in the germline V gene. CDR3 in amino acids: CATSDPQADQPQHF. The CDR3 DNA sequence: TGTGCCACCAGTGATCCACAGGCGGATCAGCCCCAGCATTTT.

This sequence joins TRBV28 and TRBJ2-2; D gene unclear. CDR1 is MDHEN, CDR2 SYDVKM, per germline. The CDR3 spans 14 residues. V was trimmed by 5 bases and J by 4 bases, leaving 11 bases between them. CDR3 coding DNA: TGTGCCAGCAGTCTCCCCGCAGTCACCGGGGAGCTGTTTTTT. This encodes CASSLPAVTGELFF.

The V and J genes are TRBV4-1 and TRBJ1-1, with D maybe TRBD1 (5 bases). Germline V gives CDR1 MGHRA, CDR2 YSYEKL. This CDR3 comprises 15 residues. Trimming pared 0 bases from V and 3 bases from J, leaving 11 bases between. The CDR3 DNA is TGCGCCAGCAGCCAAGAGGGAGGGGACGACACTGAAGCTTTCTTT. It is translated as CASSQEGGDDTEAFF.

The rearrangement links TRBV30 to TRBJ2-1, with 7 bases identical to TRBD1. Trimming at V came to 0 bases and at J to 8 bases, leaving 7 bases not matched to a gene. The CDR3 covers 14 residues. The germline V gene encodes CDR1 GTSNPN and CDR2 SVGIG (reference sequence). The CDR3 coding sequence is TGTGCCTGGAGTGTAGGGGGCAGTGGCGATGAGCAGTTCTTC. Translation gives CAWSVGGSGDEQFF.

J is TRBJ2-1 and V is TRBV7-2, with 9 bases aligning to TRBD2. CDR1 is SGHTA and CDR2 is FQGNSA in the germline V gene. V was pared by 5 bases and J by 7 bases, with 18 bases of the junction left unmatched. This CDR3 region has 18 residues. The CDR3 bases are TGTGCCAGCAGCCCTCTCCCCACGCTAGCGGGGATGGTTAATGAGCAGTTCTTC. Translating gives CASSPLPTLAGMVNEQFF.

The CDR3 sequence: CASNNQRERSSGANVLTF. Here the CDR3 DNA reads TGTGCCAGTAACAACCAGCGGGAGCGATCCTCTGGGGCCAACGTCCTGACTTTC. The V call is TRBV19, the J call TRBJ2-6, with 8 bases aligning to TRBD2. Germline V gene lookup returns CDR1 LNHDA and CDR2 SQIVND (reference sequence). The ends lost 7 bases at V and 0 bases at J; junction bases unmatched: 11. The CDR3 loop spans 18 amino acids.

The gene calls are TRBV1 and TRBJ2-7; TRBD2, the table's D call, lacks a check against the DNA. TRBV1 is marked as a pseudogene. There are 14 residues in the CDR3. The CDR3 nucleotides read TGCACCAGCAGCCAAGATTGGGCCGCCTACGAGCAGTACGTC. Translated, it gives CTSSQDWAAYEQYV.

The chain uses TRBV12-3 or TRBV12-4 and TRBJ2-5; D may be TRBD2 (6 bases). V lost 5 bases to trimming and J lost 3 bases, with 10 bases between them. The CDR3 consists of 13 residues. The CDR3 reads CASSIRLEETQYF. CDR3 nucleotides: TGTGCCAGCAGTATTAGACTAGAAGAGACCCAGTACTTC.

The chain combines TRBV2 with TRBJ1-1; D remains unclear. Trimming removed 7 bases at V and 1 base at J, with 10 bases between. Germline values: CDR1 SNHLY, CDR2 FYNNEI. The CDR3 is 13 amino acids. The CDR3 nucleotides are TGTGCCAGCATGATGGAGGGGAACACTGAAGCTTTCTTT. It codes for CASMMEGNTEAFF.

The rearrangement links TRBV5-4 to TRBJ1-1, with D hard to call. The ends were cut back, 4 bases at V and 4 bases at J, with 14 bases in the middle. Germline V gene lookup returns CDR1 SGHNT and CDR2 YYREEE (reference sequence). This CDR3 contains 14 residues. CDR3 protein: CASSGTATGTEAFF. The CDR3 DNA sequence: TGTGCCAGCAGCGGAACAGCTACCGGCACTGAAGCTTTCTTT. The entire variable domain, with the rest obtained from reference TRBV5-4 and TRBJ1-1, is as follows: ETGVTQSPTHLIKTRGQQVTLRCSSQSGHNTVSWYQQALGQGPQFIFQYYREEENGRGNFPPRFSGLQFPNYSSELNVNALELDDSALYLCASSGTATGTEAFFGQGTRLTVV.

The genes are TRBV6-1 and TRBJ1-4, with 9 bases lining up with TRBD1. Unmatched junction bases numbered 13, after V lost 1 base and J lost 7 bases. Germline CDR1 is MNHNS and CDR2 is SASEGT. The CDR3 covers 18 residues. This CDR3 is CASSEEITRGQGFEKLFF. The CDR3 bases are TGTGCCAGCAGTGAAGAGATAACCCGGGGACAGGGTTTTGAAAAACTGTTTTTT.

The CDR3 bases are TGCAGTGCTAATGGCGGGGGGACCACAGATACGCAGTATTTT. It is translated as CSANGGGTTDTQYF. The chain employs TRBV20-1 and TRBJ2-3; TRBD2 matches 8 bases. Unmatched junction bases numbered 5, after V lost 4 bases and J lost 2 bases. CDR1 and CDR2 (germline): DFQATT, SNEGSKA (reference sequence). The CDR3 is 14 amino acids.

CDR3: CSASRGALLGEKLFF. The CDR3 nucleotides read TGCAGTGCCTCTAGAGGGGCGCTGTTGGGGGAAAAACTGTTTTTT. The V gene is TRBV20-1, the J gene TRBJ1-4, with TRBD1 as a possible D gene (5 bases). Per germline, CDR1 DFQATT and CDR2 SNEGSKA (reference sequence). The germline V and J ends were trimmed by 6 bases and 8 bases, with 22 bases remaining between them. The CDR3 length is 15 residues.

The chain recombines TRBV3-1 with TRBJ2-6; D is ambiguous. Germline V CDR1 and CDR2: LGHDT, YNNKEL (reference sequence). Trimming took 2 bases from V and 0 from J, leaving 5 bases between them. This CDR3 is 15 amino acids long. Here the CDR3 DNA reads TGTGCCAGCAGCCAATCAACCTCTGGGGCCAACGTCCTGACTTTC. Protein sequence: CASSQSTSGANVLTF.

CDR3 region: CASSLAPGGELFF. In DNA form, the CDR3 reads TGTGCCAGCAGCTTAGCACCTGGCGGGGAGCTGTTTTTT. The chain employs TRBV11-2 and TRBJ2-2; D is unresolved. The CDR3 contains 13 residues. Germline V lookup: CDR1 SGHAT, CDR2 FQNNGV. V lost 1 base and J lost 7, with 7 bases in between.

This clonotype was seen only a few times. The chain uses TRBV5-1 and TRBJ1-1; D might be TRBD1 (6 bases). Per germline, CDR1 SGHRS and CDR2 YFSETQ. V lost 1 base and J 2 bases, leaving 12 bases between the germline ends. CDR3 size: 15 residues. CDR3 sequence (DNA): TGCGCCAGCAGCTTGAGGGGGGGGCGAAACACTGAAGCTTTCTTT. Translation: CASSLRGGRNTEAFF.

The chain links TRBV2 to TRBJ1-1; D is unresolved. The CDR3 consists of 15 residues. CDR1 and CDR2 (germline): SNHLY, FYNNEI. V was clipped by 4 bases and J by 1 base, with 13 bases between them. The CDR3 sequence: CASSVTAGSNTEAFF. CDR3 DNA: TGTGCCAGCAGTGTGACGGCAGGCTCGAACACTGAAGCTTTCTTT.

The chain combines TRBV3-1 with TRBJ2-7; 8 nucleotides agree with TRBD2. This CDR3 contains 17 residues. Germline CDR1 reads LGHDT; CDR2 reads YNNKEL (reference sequence). With V trimmed by 1 base and J by 0 bases, 8 bases remained unmatched. CDR3 DNA sequence: TGTGCCAGCAGCCAAGCCATTAGCGGGAAGTGCTCCTACGAGCAGTACGTC. Translation: CASSQAISGKCSYEQYV.

The V gene is TRBV3-1, the J gene TRBJ2-7, with TRBD1 matching 8 bases. Per germline, CDR1 LGHDT and CDR2 YNNKEL (reference sequence). The CDR3 loop spans 15 amino acids. Germline trimming cut 4 bases from V and 1 base from J; bases unmatched to any gene: 6. Here the CDR3 DNA reads TGTGCCAGCAGCCCCCAGACAGGGGCGTCCTACGAGCAGTACTTC. The encoded protein is CASSPQTGASYEQYF.